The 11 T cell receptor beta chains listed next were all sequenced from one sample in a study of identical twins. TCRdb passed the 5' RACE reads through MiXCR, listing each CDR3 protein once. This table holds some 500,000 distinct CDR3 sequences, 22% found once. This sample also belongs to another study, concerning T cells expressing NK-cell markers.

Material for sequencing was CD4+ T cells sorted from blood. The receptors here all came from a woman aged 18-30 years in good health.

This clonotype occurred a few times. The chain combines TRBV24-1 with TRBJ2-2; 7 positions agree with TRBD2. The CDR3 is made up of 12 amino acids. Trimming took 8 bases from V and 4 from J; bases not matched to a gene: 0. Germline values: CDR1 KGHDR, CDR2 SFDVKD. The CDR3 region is CATTSGTGELFF. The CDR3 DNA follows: TGTGCCACCACTAGCGGCACCGGGGAGCTGTTTTTT.

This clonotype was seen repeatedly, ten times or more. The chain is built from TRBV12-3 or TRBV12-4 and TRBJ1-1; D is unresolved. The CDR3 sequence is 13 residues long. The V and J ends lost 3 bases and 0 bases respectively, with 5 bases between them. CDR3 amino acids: CASSLRLNTEAFF. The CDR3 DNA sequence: TGTGCCAGCAGTTTGAGGCTGAACACTGAAGCTTTCTTT.

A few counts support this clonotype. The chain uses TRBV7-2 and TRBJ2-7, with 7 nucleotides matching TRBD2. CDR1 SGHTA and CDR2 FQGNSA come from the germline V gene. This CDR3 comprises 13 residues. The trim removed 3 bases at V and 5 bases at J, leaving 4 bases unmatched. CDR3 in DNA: TGTGCCAGCAGCTTGCGACTAGCCCACGAGCAGTACTTC. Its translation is CASSLRLAHEQYF. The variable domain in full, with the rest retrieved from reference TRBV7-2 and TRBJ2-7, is GAGVSQSPSNKVTEKGKDVELRCDPISGHTALYWYRQSLGQGLEFLIYFQGNSAPDKSGLPSDRFSAERTGGSVSTLTIQRTQQEDSAVYLCASSLRLAHEQYFGPGTRLTVT.

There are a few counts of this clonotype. For the CDR3, the DNA is TGTGCCACCAAATTATCTGTAGCGGGAGGAAGGAATGAGCAGTTCTTC. It is translated as CATKLSVAGGRNEQFF. V and J are TRBV10-3 and TRBJ2-1, with 10 positions matching TRBD2. Germline assignment: CDR1 ENHRY and CDR2 SYGVKD. The CDR3 contains 16 residues. Germline trimming cut 10 bases from V and 7 bases from J; bases unmatched to any gene: 16.

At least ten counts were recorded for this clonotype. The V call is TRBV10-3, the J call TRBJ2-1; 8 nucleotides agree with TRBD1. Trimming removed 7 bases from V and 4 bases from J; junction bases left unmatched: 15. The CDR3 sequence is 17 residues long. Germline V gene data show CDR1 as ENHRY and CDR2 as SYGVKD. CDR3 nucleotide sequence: TGTGCCATCACGAATCAGCGAAGCGGACAGGGTTACAATGAGCAGTTCTTC. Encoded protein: CAITNQRSGQGYNEQFF.

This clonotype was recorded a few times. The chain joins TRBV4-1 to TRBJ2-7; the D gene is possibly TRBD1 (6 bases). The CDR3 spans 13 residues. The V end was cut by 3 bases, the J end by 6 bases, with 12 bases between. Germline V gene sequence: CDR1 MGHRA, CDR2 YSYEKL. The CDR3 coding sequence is TGCGCCAGCAGCCATATAGGACAGCCCGAGCAGTACTTC. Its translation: CASSHIGQPEQYF.

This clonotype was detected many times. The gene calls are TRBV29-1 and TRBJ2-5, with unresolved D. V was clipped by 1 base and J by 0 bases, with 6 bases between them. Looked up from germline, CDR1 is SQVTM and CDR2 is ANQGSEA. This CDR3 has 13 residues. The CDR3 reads CSVEGRHQETQYF. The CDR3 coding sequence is TGCAGCGTTGAAGGGAGACACCAAGAGACCCAGTACTTC.

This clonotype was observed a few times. In nucleotides, the CDR3 is TGTGCCATCAGTGAGAACCGGGGCAGGATGGGGGAGACCCAGTACTTC. As protein: CAISENRGRMGETQYF. The rearrangement uses TRBV10-3 and TRBJ2-5; D might be TRBD1 or TRBD2, each matching 5 bases. V lost 2 bases, J lost 5 bases, and 18 bases lay in between. The CDR3 consists of 16 residues. CDR1 is ENHRY, CDR2 SYGVKD, per germline.

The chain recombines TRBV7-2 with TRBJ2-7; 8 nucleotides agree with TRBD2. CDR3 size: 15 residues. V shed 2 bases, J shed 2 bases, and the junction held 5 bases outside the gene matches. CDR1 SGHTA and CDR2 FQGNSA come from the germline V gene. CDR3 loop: CASSLLRGGPYEQYF. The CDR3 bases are TGTGCCAGCAGCTTACTACGGGGGGGGCCCTACGAGCAGTACTTC. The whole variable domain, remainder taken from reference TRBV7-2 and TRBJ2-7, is GAGVSQSPSNKVTEKGKDVELRCDPISGHTALYWYRQSLGQGLEFLIYFQGNSAPDKSGLPSDRFSAERTGGSVSTLTIQRTQQEDSAVYLCASSLLRGGPYEQYFGPGTRLTVT.

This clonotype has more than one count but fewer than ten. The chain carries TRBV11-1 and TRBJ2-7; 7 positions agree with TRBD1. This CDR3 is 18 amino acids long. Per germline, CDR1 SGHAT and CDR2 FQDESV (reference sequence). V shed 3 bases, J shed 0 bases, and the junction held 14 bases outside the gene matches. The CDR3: CASSFATGTAKLSYEQYF. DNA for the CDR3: TGTGCCAGCAGCTTCGCAACCGGGACAGCGAAACTCTCCTACGAGCAGTACTTC.

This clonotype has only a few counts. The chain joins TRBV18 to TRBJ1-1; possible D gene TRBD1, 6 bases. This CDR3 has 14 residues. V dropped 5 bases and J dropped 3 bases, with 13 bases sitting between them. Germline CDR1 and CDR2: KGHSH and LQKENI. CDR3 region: CASSFGGLDTEAFF. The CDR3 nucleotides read TGTGCCAGCTCATTCGGGGGCTTGGACACTGAAGCTTTCTTT.